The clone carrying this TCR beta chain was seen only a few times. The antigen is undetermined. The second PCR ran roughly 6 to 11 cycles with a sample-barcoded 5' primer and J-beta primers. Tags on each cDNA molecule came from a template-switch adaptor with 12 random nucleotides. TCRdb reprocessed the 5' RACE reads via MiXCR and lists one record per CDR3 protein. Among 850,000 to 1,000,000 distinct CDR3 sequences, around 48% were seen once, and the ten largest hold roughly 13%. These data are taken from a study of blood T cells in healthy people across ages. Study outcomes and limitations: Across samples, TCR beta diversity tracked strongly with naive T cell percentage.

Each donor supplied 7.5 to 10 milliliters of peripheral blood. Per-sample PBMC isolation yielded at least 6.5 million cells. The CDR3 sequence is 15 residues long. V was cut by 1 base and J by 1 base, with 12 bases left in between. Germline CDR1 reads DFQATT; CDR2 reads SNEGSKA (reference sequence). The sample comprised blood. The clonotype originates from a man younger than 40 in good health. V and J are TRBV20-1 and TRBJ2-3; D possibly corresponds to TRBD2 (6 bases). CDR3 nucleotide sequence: TGCAGTGCTAGAGCTAGGAGGGGTGGCACAGATACGCAGTATTTT. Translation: CSARARRGGTDTQYF.